The 14 T cell receptor beta chains in this list originate from one sample, sequenced in a study of lymphopenia after photon versus proton radiotherapy. TCRdb's table, derived via immunoSEQ multiplex PCR, lists solely in-frame clones and lacks some. In the table there are 25,000 to 35,000 clones, roughly nine tenths of which are singletons. The sequencing here drew on peripheral blood, taken from a patient treated with proton-based radiotherapy. The receptors here all came from an older woman with pancreatic cancer. Some clones in this sample may be carry-over from other donors' samples.

The count of this clone is one. The chain is built from TRBV9 and TRBJ1-1; 10 bases match TRBD1. The CDR3 has 14 residues. The ends lost 4 bases at V and 4 bases at J; junction bases unmatched: 4. Germline values: CDR1 SGDLS, CDR2 YYNGEE. The CDR3 loop is CASSFGQGGTEAFF. The CDR3 nucleotides read TGTGCCAGCAGCTTCGGACAGGGGGGCACTGAAGCTTTCTTT.

The genes are TRBV7-2 and TRBJ2-3; D is unclear. The CDR3 is 13 amino acids. Trimming removed 6 bases from V and 0 bases from J, with 7 bases in between. CDR1 and CDR2 from the germline V gene are SGHTA and FQGNSA. The CDR3 reads CASRSASTDTQYF. CDR3 coding DNA: TGTGCCAGCAGGTCTGCGAGCACAGATACGCAGTATTTT.

This clone has a handful of counts. The chain uses TRBV27 and TRBJ2-2, with D possibly being TRBD2 (5 bases). The CDR3 is 14 amino acids. The germline V gene encodes CDR1 MNHEY and CDR2 SMNVEV (reference sequence). Trimming shortened V by 6 bases and J by 0 bases, and 8 bases separated the two germline ends. The DNA of the CDR3 is TGTGCCAGCAGAAGCGGAACGAACACCGGGGAGCTGTTTTTT. Its protein is CASRSGTNTGELFF.

The chain combines TRBV7-8 with TRBJ2-7; D unclear. The CDR3 has 11 amino acids. Trimming took off 5 bases at V and 7 bases at J, with 9 bases between the two ends. In germline, CDR1 is SGHVS, CDR2 FQNEAQ. CDR3 sequence: CASSEAWEQYF. The CDR3 region has the DNA TGTGCCAGCAGCGAGGCCTGGGAGCAGTACTTC.

This rearrangement joins TRBV5-8 to TRBJ2-6, with TRBD1 matching over 10 bases. The germline V gene encodes CDR1 SGHTS and CDR2 YDEGEE. CDR3 length equals 17 residues. With 3 bases clipped from V and 0 bases from J, the junction kept 3 bases outside the gene matches. The CDR3 DNA reads TGTGCCAGCAGCTATGGGACAGGGGCCTCTGGGGCCAACGTCCTGACTTTC. Residues: CASSYGTGASGANVLTF. The variable domain in full, completed from reference TRBV5-8 and TRBJ2-6, reads EAGVTQSPTHLIKTRGQQATLRCSPISGHTSVYWYQQALGLGLQFLLWYDEGEERNRGNFPPRFSGRQFPNYSSELNVNALELEDSALYLCASSYGTGASGANVLTFGAGSRLTVL.

The chain links TRBV7-6 to TRBJ2-3, with 10 bases identical to TRBD2. The CDR3 runs 16 residues. Germline V gene sequence: CDR1 SGHVS, CDR2 FNYEAQ. The V segment lost 1 base and the J segment 4 bases; nucleotides outside the gene matches: 5. The CDR3 DNA reads as TGTGCCAGCAGCTTAGGCGTTAGCGGGAGGTCAGATACGCAGTATTTT. Translated: CASSLGVSGRSDTQYF. Combining the CDR3 with reference TRBV7-6 and TRBJ2-3 gives the whole variable domain GAGVSQSPRYKVTKRGQDVALRCDPISGHVSLYWYRQALGQGPEFLTYFNYEAQQDKSGLPNDRFSAERPEGSISTLTIQRTEQRDSAMYRCASSLGVSGRSDTQYFGPGTRLTVL.

Comments on this clone: A read error is likely here: a far larger clone is one base away. Other DNA sequences in this sample translate to the same CDR3. The chain employs TRBV4-1 and TRBJ1-1; D perhaps matches TRBD1 (6 bases). Germline V lookup: CDR1 MGHRA, CDR2 YSYEKL. CDR3 length: 14 amino acids. Trimming removed 3 bases at V and 1 base at J, with 9 bases between. The CDR3 loop reads CASSHRTENTEAFF. The DNA of the CDR3 is TGCGCCAGCAGCCATAGGACAGAGAACACTGAAGCTTTCTTT.

The chain links TRBV6-9 to TRBJ2-1; 9 bases fit TRBD2. Trimming removed 4 bases from V and 5 bases from J; junction bases left unmatched: 6. The CDR3 loop spans 15 amino acids. In germline, CDR1 is MNHGY, CDR2 SVAAGI. The CDR3, as DNA: TGTGCCAGCAGTTTCCTAGCGGGAACTCACAATGAGCAGTTCTTC. Amino acid sequence: CASSFLAGTHNEQFF.

The chain employs TRBV5-6 and TRBJ2-2; 11 positions match TRBD2. There are 15 residues in the CDR3. The trim removed 4 bases at V and 4 bases at J, leaving 3 bases unmatched. Germline assignment: CDR1 SGHDT and CDR2 YYEEEE. CDR3 loop: CASSPLAGGTGELFF. CDR3 coding DNA: TGTGCCAGCAGCCCTCTAGCGGGAGGCACCGGGGAGCTGTTTTTT.

V is TRBV27 and J is TRBJ2-1, with TRBD2 as a possible D gene (5 bases). CDR1 and CDR2 (germline): MNHEY, SMNVEV (reference sequence). The CDR3 is made up of 15 amino acids. Trimming stripped 2 bases from V and 6 bases from J, with 14 bases between. The CDR3 protein is CASSLGLAGGNEQFF. The CDR3 coding sequence is TGTGCCAGCAGTTTAGGTCTAGCCGGAGGCAATGAGCAGTTCTTC.

The J gene is TRBJ1-1, the V gene TRBV2; 8 bases match TRBD1. Germline CDR1 and CDR2: SNHLY and FYNNEI. The CDR3 loop spans 15 amino acids. J lost 1 base, V lost 5 bases, and 6 bases had no gene match. In nucleotides, the CDR3 is TGTGCCAGCAGTTTTCGGACAGGGCCGAACACTGAAGCTTTCTTT. Residues: CASSFRTGPNTEAFF.

This chain joins TRBV5-8 and TRBJ1-1, with D maybe TRBD1 (5 bases). Germline loops: CDR1 SGHTS, CDR2 YDEGEE. With 4 bases removed from V and 12 bases from J, the gap between germline ends came to 22 bases. The CDR3 is made up of 14 amino acids. CDR3: CASSTTGTAGRTFF. The CDR3 DNA reads TGTGCCAGCAGCACCACCGGGACGGCGGGGAGGACTTTCTTT. Together with reference TRBV5-8 and TRBJ1-1, the CDR3 gives the full variable domain: EAGVTQSPTHLIKTRGQQATLRCSPISGHTSVYWYQQALGLGLQFLLWYDEGEERNRGNFPPRFSGRQFPNYSSELNVNALELEDSALYLCASSTTGTAGRTFFGQGTRLTVV.

This chain connects TRBV12-1 to TRBJ1-2; no DNA check was done on the table's D call, TRBD1. TRBV12-1 is a recognized pseudogene. This CDR3 spans 14 amino acids. This CDR3 is CASSLGRRDYGYTF. The CDR3, as DNA: TGTGCCAGCAGCTTAGGCAGGCGAGACTATGGCTACACCTTC.

This clone was counted once. The J gene is TRBJ1-1, the V gene TRBV2, with a possible D match to TRBD1 (6 bases). The CDR3 extends over 14 amino acids. Germline CDR1 reads SNHLY; CDR2 reads FYNNEI. V lost 5 bases to trimming and J lost 6 bases, with 16 bases between them. The CDR3 DNA reads TGTGCCAGCAGTCCCGCGGGGGGCATCTCTGAAGCTTTCTTT. It encodes CASSPAGGISEAFF.